This passage covers 28 T cell receptor beta chains from one sample sequenced in a study of PD-1 blockade in classical Hodgkin lymphoma. With no exception, relapse followed autologous stem cell transplantation in all patients, and brentuximab vedotin exposure varied. Method: immunoSEQ multiplex PCR; TCRdb's copy keeps in-frame clones and lacks some. The sample shows roughly 100,000 clones, approximately 90% of them seen only once. Sequenced here: peripheral blood mononuclear cells (PBMCs), sampled before the second cycle of nivolumab. These receptor sequences come from a human donor with classical Hodgkin lymphoma.

The chain uses TRBV9 and TRBJ2-2; the D gene is possibly TRBD2 (6 bases). This CDR3 is built from 16 residues. Trimming removed 4 bases at V and 3 bases at J, with 16 bases between. The germline gives CDR1 SGDLS, CDR2 YYNGEE. Here the CDR3 DNA reads TGTGCCAGCAGCCCCAGTGGAGGGGTGGACACCGGGGAGCTGTTTTTT. Translating it yields CASSPSGGVDTGELFF.

The V gene is TRBV7-4, the J gene TRBJ2-7, with D tentatively TRBD2 (5 bases). The CDR3 is 14 residues long. V was pared by 0 bases and J by 3 bases, with 9 bases between. Germline values: CDR1 SGHVT, CDR2 SQSDAQ. The CDR3 sequence is CASSLAGSSYEQYF. CDR3 DNA: TGTGCCAGCAGCTTAGCAGGGAGCAGCTACGAGCAGTACTTC.

This chain links TRBV11-2 with TRBJ1-1; no clear D gene. CDR1 and CDR2 (germline): SGHAT, FQNNGV. The CDR3 runs 11 residues. Trimming shortened V by 5 bases and J by 5 bases, and 6 bases separated the two germline ends. The DNA for the CDR3 is TGTGCCAGCAGCCCCAGGACTGAAGCTTTCTTT. Translated: CASSPRTEAFF.

V and J are TRBV5-1 and TRBJ2-2; 9 bases agree with TRBD2. Germline V gene lookup returns CDR1 SGHRS and CDR2 YFSETQ. The CDR3 is made up of 15 amino acids. The V gene end was trimmed by 2 bases and the J gene end by 6 bases; junction bases not matched to a gene: 5. The CDR3 region has the DNA TGCGCCAGCAGCTTAAGCGGGGGGCTTGCCGGGGAGCTGTTTTTT. It translates to CASSLSGGLAGELFF.

The chain uses TRBV4-2 and TRBJ1-3, with D possibly TRBD1 on 5 matching bases. Between the trimmed V and J ends, which lost 4 bases and 2 bases, there was a span of 18 bases. This CDR3 contains 17 residues. Germline CDR1 LGHNA, CDR2 YNFKEQ. The CDR3 coding sequence is TGTGCCAGCAGCCCTTCGCCGGCAGGGTCGGCTGGAAACACCATATATTTT. Protein sequence: CASSPSPAGSAGNTIYF.

In DNA, the CDR3 is TGTGCCAGCAGTTCCCGGGACAGCTATAGCAATCAGCCCCAGCATTTT. Its translation is CASSSRDSYSNQPQHF. The chain recombines TRBV6-6 with TRBJ1-5, with TRBD1 matching 7 bases. The ends lost 4 bases at V and 0 bases at J; junction bases unmatched: 6. Per the germline V gene, CDR1 is MNHNY and CDR2 is SVGAGI (reference sequence). This CDR3 contains 16 residues.

The chain has TRBV7-9 and TRBJ2-7, with 11 bases that match TRBD1. The trim removed 4 bases at V and 4 bases at J, leaving 9 bases unmatched. CDR1 SEHNR and CDR2 FQNEAQ come from the germline V gene (reference sequence). This CDR3 is 16 amino acids long. Written as DNA, the CDR3 is TGTGCCAGCAGCTCGGGACAGGGGGTAAGAACTTACGAGCAGTACTTC. Residues: CASSSGQGVRTYEQYF.

The rearrangement joins TRBV15 to TRBJ1-5; D is ambiguous. Germline CDR1 and CDR2: LNHNV and YYDKDF (reference sequence). The V end was cut by 0 bases, the J end by 3 bases, with 6 bases between. The CDR3 totals 14 residues. CDR3 amino acids: CATSRDPTNQPQHF. In DNA, the CDR3 is TGTGCCACCAGCAGAGATCCGACCAATCAGCCCCAGCATTTT.

The chain joins TRBV5-6 to TRBJ1-1, with a weak D call TRBD1 (5 bases). V shed 2 bases and J shed 2 bases, with 16 bases lying between them. This CDR3 comprises 16 residues. Germline V gene lookup returns CDR1 SGHDT and CDR2 YYEEEE. CDR3 sequence (DNA): TGTGCCAGCAGCTTCGGAAGGGGATATCTTAACACTGAAGCTTTCTTT. Protein: CASSFGRGYLNTEAFF.

This clone was detected a few times. The chain couples TRBV29-1 to TRBJ2-7; TRBD2 agrees at 11 bases. The V and J ends lost 7 bases and 6 bases, in that order; junction bases with no gene match: 8. This CDR3 spans 13 amino acids. Per germline, CDR1 SQVTM and CDR2 ANQGSEA. CDR3 amino acids: CSGGGLAEGEQYF. CDR3 DNA sequence: TGCAGCGGCGGGGGACTAGCGGAAGGCGAGCAGTACTTC.

The chain couples TRBV4-3 to TRBJ2-2, with D tentatively TRBD2 (6 bases). The germline V gene has CDR1 LGHNA and CDR2 YSLEER. The CDR3 loop spans 15 amino acids. The V and J ends lost 1 base and 0 bases respectively, with 6 bases between them. In DNA form, the CDR3 reads TGCGCCAGCAGCCAAGCGGGGGCGAACACCGGGGAGCTGTTTTTT. It specifies CASSQAGANTGELFF.

CDR3 residues: CASSQDGLADSYNEQFF. The DNA for the CDR3 is TGCGCCAGCAGCCAAGATGGGCTAGCGGACTCCTACAATGAGCAGTTCTTC. V usage is TRBV4-1 and J usage is TRBJ2-1, with 7 bases matching TRBD2. Trimming cost V 0 bases and J 0 bases; bases outside gene matches: 5. This CDR3 comprises 17 residues. Germline V gene sequence: CDR1 MGHRA, CDR2 YSYEKL.

The V call is TRBV10-3, the J call TRBJ2-5, with a possible D match to TRBD2 (7 bases). CDR1 and CDR2 (germline): ENHRY, SYGVKD. Trimming took off 0 bases at V and 0 bases at J, with 11 bases between the two ends. The CDR3 loop spans 16 amino acids. CDR3 in amino acids: CAISESGGEYQETQYF. CDR3 in DNA: TGTGCCATCAGTGAGTCAGGGGGGGAGTACCAAGAGACCCAGTACTTC.

This clone appeared once. This rearrangement joins TRBV30 to TRBJ2-3, with D uncertain. Trimming removed 3 bases at V and 2 bases at J, with 3 bases between. CDR3 size: 11 residues. Germline V gives CDR1 GTSNPN, CDR2 SVGIG (reference sequence). CDR3 in DNA: TGTGCCTGGAGCCCCACAGATACGCAGTATTTT. Protein sequence: CAWSPTDTQYF.

V and J are TRBV19 and TRBJ1-1, with D unresolved. Germline CDR1 and CDR2: LNHDA and SQIVND (reference sequence). The CDR3 spans 13 residues. V was clipped by 7 bases and J by 3 bases, with 12 bases between them. The CDR3 loop reads CASTMGRDTEAFF. CDR3 nucleotide sequence: TGTGCCAGTACCATGGGTCGGGACACTGAAGCTTTCTTT.

V and J are TRBV30 and TRBJ2-4; 7 bases are shared with TRBD1. CDR1 and CDR2 from the germline V gene are GTSNPN and SVGIG (reference sequence). Trimming cost V 3 bases and J 13 bases; bases outside gene matches: 6. CDR3 size: 11 residues. The CDR3 spells CAWRRKGQQYF. The CDR3 bases are TGTGCCTGGAGAAGAAAGGGACAGCAGTACTTC.

The chain carries TRBV2 and TRBJ1-2; D possibly corresponds to TRBD1 (5 bases). This CDR3 region has 15 residues. CDR1 is SNHLY and CDR2 is FYNNEI in the germline V gene. V was clipped by 6 bases and J by 2 bases, with 16 bases between them. This CDR3 reads CASRPRRGANYGYTF. In DNA form, the CDR3 reads TGTGCCAGCAGACCGAGGAGGGGTGCCAACTATGGCTACACCTTC.

The chain links TRBV7-2 to TRBJ1-3; D is perhaps TRBD1 (5 bases). The CDR3 loop spans 15 amino acids. Germline V gives CDR1 SGHTA, CDR2 FQGNSA. The V and J ends lost 5 bases and 0 bases respectively, with 11 bases between them. CDR3 residues: CASSATGGSGNTIYF. CDR3 coding DNA: TGTGCCAGCAGCGCCACCGGGGGCTCTGGAAACACCATATATTTT.

The chain has TRBV10-2 and TRBJ1-4; 9 bases match TRBD1. The germline CDR1 and CDR2 sequences are WSHSY and SAAADI. The J segment lost 8 bases and the V segment lost 0 bases, leaving 7 bases of the junction unmatched. The CDR3 is 16 amino acids. The CDR3, as DNA: TGCGCCAGCAGTGAGTCGAGGGGACAGGGATCAGAAAAACTGTTTTTT. Translating gives CASSESRGQGSEKLFF.

This chain uses TRBV14 with TRBJ2-5; D call uncertain. V dropped 1 base and J dropped 5 bases, with 5 bases sitting between them. Germline V gene data show CDR1 as SGHDN and CDR2 as FVKESK. The length of the CDR3 is 12 residues. In DNA, the CDR3 is TGTGCCAGCAGCCAAGGGGTGGAGACCCAGTACTTC. It translates to CASSQGVETQYF. The entire variable domain, with the rest obtained from reference TRBV14 and TRBJ2-5, is as follows: EAGVTQFPSHSVIEKGQTVTLRCDPISGHDNLYWYRRVMGKEIKFLLHFVKESKQDESGMPNNRFLAERTGGTYSTLKVQPAELEDSGVYFCASSQGVETQYFGPGTRLLVL.

The chain links TRBV19 to TRBJ2-1; possibly TRBD2 for D (5 bases). Trimming removed 5 bases at V and 12 bases at J, with 17 bases between. The V gene's germline CDR1 is LNHDA and CDR2 SQIVND (reference sequence). This CDR3 is built from 13 residues. The CDR3 loop reads CASSSVGWTLQFF. Here the CDR3 DNA reads TGTGCCAGTAGTTCGGTTGGTTGGACTCTGCAGTTCTTC.

The chain is built from TRBV7-7 and TRBJ2-1, with TRBD2 identical over 13 bases. The CDR3 has 15 residues. The trim removed 4 bases at V and 6 bases at J, leaving 3 bases unmatched. CDR1 and CDR2 from the germline V gene are SSHAT and FNYEAQ (reference sequence). The CDR3 loop is CASSSGLAGVNEQFF. CDR3 in DNA: TGTGCCAGCAGCTCCGGACTAGCGGGGGTCAATGAGCAGTTCTTC.

This clone showed up just once. The chain couples TRBV10-3 to TRBJ2-6; TRBD1 agrees at 10 bases. Germline V gene data show CDR1 as ENHRY and CDR2 as SYGVKD. This CDR3 region has 17 residues. The ends lost 10 bases at V and 0 bases at J; junction bases unmatched: 9. The CDR3 DNA follows: TGTGCCACCTGGACAGGGGGTACCTTCTCTGGGGCCAACGTCCTGACTTTC. This encodes CATWTGGTFSGANVLTF.

The rearrangement uses TRBV6-6 and TRBJ1-5; 7 nucleotides align to TRBD1. CDR3 length: 15 residues. After removal of 7 bases from V and 3 bases from J, the junction contained 9 bases not matched to a gene. Germline lookup yields CDR1 MNHNY and CDR2 SVGAGI (reference sequence). CDR3 amino acids: CASTPWQGDNQPQHF. In DNA form, the CDR3 reads TGTGCCAGCACCCCCTGGCAGGGGGACAATCAGCCCCAGCATTTT.

The sample holds a few counts of this clone. V gene TRBV28 combines with J gene TRBJ1-2; D gene uncertain. The CDR3 is 14 amino acids. The germline V gene has CDR1 MDHEN and CDR2 SYDVKM. V was shortened by 4 bases and J by 2 bases, with 11 bases between the two germline ends. The CDR3 is CASSSSPLNYGYTF. DNA of the CDR3: TGTGCCAGCAGTTCCTCCCCGTTGAACTATGGCTACACCTTC.

CDR3: CASSPRGANTGELFF. In DNA form, the CDR3 reads TGTGCCAGCAGCCCCAGGGGCGCGAACACCGGGGAGCTGTTTTTT. The chain couples TRBV7-3 to TRBJ2-2; possible D gene TRBD1, 6 bases. V lost 5 bases, J lost 0 bases, and 10 bases lay in between. This CDR3 contains 15 residues. The germline V gene has CDR1 SGHTA and CDR2 FQGTGA.

This clone was counted ten times or more. This chain uses TRBV15 with TRBJ1-2; D might be TRBD1 (5 bases). V lost 5 bases and J 4 bases, leaving 17 bases between the germline ends. This CDR3 has 15 amino acids. The germline CDR1 and CDR2 sequences are LNHNV and YYDKDF (reference sequence). DNA for the CDR3: TGTGCCACCAGCGCCCTCATAGGGGATATCTATGGCTACACCTTC. This codes for CATSALIGDIYGYTF.

J is TRBJ1-6 and V is TRBV30, with D perhaps TRBD1 (5 bases). This CDR3 is built from 16 residues. The germline V gene has CDR1 GTSNPN and CDR2 SVGIG (reference sequence). Trimming stripped 4 bases from V and 0 bases from J, with 13 bases between. DNA for the CDR3: TGTGCCTGGAAAGGGGTCAGCTACTCCTATAATTCACCCCTCCACTTT. It specifies CAWKGVSYSYNSPLHF.